This T cell receptor beta chain stems from a study of blood T cell repertoires in COVID-19. On the study more broadly: Material from acute and convalescent COVID-19 was sourced from the United States, Italy and Spain. The analysed material was cDNA or gDNA that came from T cells, B-cell-depleted T cells, or PBMCs.

From germline, CDR1 is MGHDK and CDR2 SYGVNS. CDR3 size: 13 residues. The V gene lost 1 base and the J gene lost 0 bases, with 3 bases spanning the gap. Original processing notes: Counts of nucleated cells, estimated from reference gene primer amplification, were obtained. Clones were sequenced by immunoSEQ multiplex PCR, and TCRdb holds only the in-frame ones, with some missing. For V, J and clone size, that table is used; D and trimming come from the DNA. This sample has tens of thousands of clones, with roughly nine tenths found just once. The clonotype was recovered from a man in his fifties with active or convalescent COVID-19. The sequenced sample consisted of peripheral blood. This sequence joins TRBV25-1 and TRBJ1-1; D unclear. The CDR3 bases are TGTGCCAGCAGTGAATTCGTGAACACTGAAGCTTTCTTT. Its translation is CASSEFVNTEAFF.